Each of the 20 T cell receptor beta chains below was sequenced from the same sample in a study of T cell responses to AZD1222 COVID-19 vaccine. The protocol was immunoSEQ multiplex PCR, while the TCRdb copy is restricted to in-frame clones and leaves out a portion. The sample has 150,000 to 200,000 clones; roughly nine tenths are singletons. The source material was peripheral blood, sampled on day 0 of MenACWY control vaccination. Every receptor here comes from an adult in good health.

The V gene is TRBV28, the J gene TRBJ2-3; D tentatively fits TRBD1 or TRBD2 (5 bases each). CDR1 is MDHEN, CDR2 SYDVKM, per germline. The germline V and J ends were trimmed by 5 bases and 6 bases, with 18 bases remaining between them. The CDR3 extends over 15 amino acids. CDR3 in amino acids: CASSGGPRSLDTQYF. CDR3 sequence (DNA): TGTGCCAGCAGTGGGGGTCCCCGGAGCCTCGATACGCAGTATTTT.

V usage is TRBV15 and J usage is TRBJ2-7; 9 positions agree with TRBD1. The CDR3 covers 13 residues. CDR1 and CDR2 (germline): LNHNV, YYDKDF (reference sequence). V shed 2 bases and J 6 bases; nucleotides not matched to a gene: 2. CDR3 nucleotides: TGTGCCACCAGCAGAAACAGGGGGCGCGAGCAGTACTTC. Encoded protein: CATSRNRGREQYF.

The CDR3 DNA is TGTGCCAGCAGTTTGTTCCGGACAGAGAACACCGGGGAGCTGTTTTTT. Residues: CASSLFRTENTGELFF. This sequence joins TRBV27 and TRBJ2-2, with D possibly matching TRBD1 (6 bases). The CDR3 has 16 residues. V gave up 3 bases and J gave up 1 base, with 12 bases separating them. The germline CDR1 and CDR2 sequences are MNHEY and SMNVEV (reference sequence).

This chain links TRBV3-1 (or the pseudogene TRBV3-2) with TRBJ1-3, with D unresolved. The germline CDR1 and CDR2 sequences are LGHDT and YNNKEL (reference sequence). Trimming pared 0 bases from V and 3 bases from J, leaving 9 bases between. The CDR3 contains 15 residues. CDR3 nucleotide sequence: TGTGCCAGCAGCCAAGATAGGGTTTATGGAAACACCATATATTTT. Translating gives CASSQDRVYGNTIYF.

The chain links TRBV12-3 or TRBV12-4 to TRBJ1-2; no firm D call. This CDR3 has 10 amino acids. Trimming removed 6 bases from V and 11 bases from J, with 10 bases in between. CDR3 in DNA: TGTGCCAGCAGCGTCCGATGGTACACCTTC. The encoded protein is CASSVRWYTF.

The V gene is TRBV5-1, the J gene TRBJ1-1, with D possibly being TRBD1 (5 bases). Trimming took off 0 bases at V and 1 base at J, with 10 bases between the two ends. CDR3 length: 15 residues. CDR1 SGHRS and CDR2 YFSETQ come from the germline V gene. The CDR3 loop is CASSLGGRQNTEAFF. CDR3 coding DNA: TGCGCCAGCAGCTTGGGGGGCAGACAGAACACTGAAGCTTTCTTT.

The chain combines TRBV19 with TRBJ1-4; D uncertain. Germline assignment: CDR1 LNHDA and CDR2 SQIVND (reference sequence). The ends were cut back, 7 bases at V and 0 bases at J, with 9 bases in the middle. The CDR3 sequence is 14 residues long. CDR3 sequence: CASTWAATNEKLFF. CDR3 nucleotides: TGTGCCAGTACCTGGGCAGCAACTAATGAAAAACTGTTTTTT.

This clone has a single count. This rearrangement joins TRBV6-5 to TRBJ2-1, with D maybe TRBD2 (6 bases). CDR1 MNHEY and CDR2 SVGAGI come from the germline V gene. V lost 6 bases and J 10 bases, leaving 13 bases between the germline ends. The CDR3 runs 12 residues. CDR3 nucleotides: TGTGCCAGCAGCCCGGGGGTGAGGGAGCAGTTCTTC. This encodes CASSPGVREQFF.

The genes are TRBV30 and TRBJ1-3; tentative D call: TRBD1 (6 bases). Germline V lookup: CDR1 GTSNPN, CDR2 SVGIG (reference sequence). The V end lost 3 bases, the J end lost 1 base, and 13 bases lay between the germline ends. This CDR3 has 15 amino acids. The CDR3 DNA sequence: TGTGCCTGGAGGCCTATCGGGACATCTGGAAACACCATATATTTT. It specifies CAWRPIGTSGNTIYF.

This chain links TRBV5-1 with TRBJ2-1; D gene uncertain. CDR1 SGHRS and CDR2 YFSETQ come from the germline V gene. There are 16 residues in the CDR3. Trimming pared 0 bases from V and 5 bases from J, leaving 15 bases between. The CDR3 sequence is CASSLEGRSTDNEQFF. The CDR3 nucleotides are TGCGCCAGCAGCTTGGAGGGCAGGTCTACAGACAATGAGCAGTTCTTC.

This rearrangement joins TRBV9 to TRBJ1-2; D call uncertain. CDR3 length: 13 amino acids. V lost 3 bases, J lost 1 base, and 7 bases lay in between. Germline loops: CDR1 SGDLS, CDR2 YYNGEE. The CDR3 region has the DNA TGTGCCAGCAGCGCTAGGAGTAACTATGGCTACACCTTC. Amino acid sequence: CASSARSNYGYTF.

This clone was seen once. V and J are TRBV7-2 and TRBJ2-2; 14 bases align to TRBD2. V lost 8 bases, J lost 4 bases, and 9 bases stayed unmatched. Germline V gene lookup returns CDR1 SGHTA and CDR2 FQGNSA. CDR3 length equals 17 residues. CDR3 in DNA: TGTGCCAGCGGGACTCAGACTAGCGGGAGGGGCACCGGGGAGCTGTTTTTT. It encodes CASGTQTSGRGTGELFF.

The CDR3 sequence is CASSFSQENIQYF. The CDR3 nucleotides are TGTGCCAGCAGCTTTTCCCAGGAAAACATTCAGTACTTC. The genes are TRBV7-2 and TRBJ2-4; no definite D call. The germline V gene encodes CDR1 SGHTA and CDR2 FQGNSA. Deletions cut 3 bases from V and 5 bases from J, with 8 bases between. This CDR3 contains 13 residues.

The V and J genes are TRBV25-1 and TRBJ2-1, with 9 nucleotides matching TRBD1. The CDR3 totals 15 residues. V dropped 1 base and J dropped 9; count of bases not matched to a gene: 7. Germline CDR1 MGHDK, CDR2 SYGVNS. For the CDR3, the DNA is TGTGCCAGCAGTGAATTTTACAGGGGGCTGCCTGAGCAGTTCTTC. Its translation: CASSEFYRGLPEQFF.

This sequence joins TRBV5-1 and TRBJ2-7, with 11 bases aligning to TRBD1. CDR3 length equals 14 residues. The germline gives CDR1 SGHRS, CDR2 YFSETQ. The ends lost 7 bases at V and 7 bases at J; junction bases unmatched: 10. In DNA form, the CDR3 reads TGCGCCAGCGGGCCCGGGACAGGGGGTCAGGAGCAGTACTTC. Translating gives CASGPGTGGQEQYF. The variable domain in full, completed from reference TRBV5-1 and TRBJ2-7, reads KAGVTQTPRYLIKTRGQQVTLSCSPISGHRSVSWYQQTPGQGLQFLFEYFSETQRNKGNFPGRFSGRQFSNSRSEMNVSTLELGDSALYLCASGPGTGGQEQYFGPGTRLTVT.

This sequence joins TRBV6-5 and TRBJ2-7; the match to TRBD2 covers 13 bases. Germline values: CDR1 MNHEY, CDR2 SVGAGI. This CDR3 has 15 amino acids. J lost 4 bases, V lost 9 bases, and 9 bases had no gene match. The CDR3 region has the DNA TGTGCCAGTTCCTGGACGGGACTAGCGGGGTACGAGCAGTACTTC. This codes for CASSWTGLAGYEQYF.

The rearrangement uses TRBV12-5 and TRBJ1-1, with no clear D. The ends were cut back, 7 bases at V and 3 bases at J, with 9 bases in the middle. This CDR3 contains 12 residues. CDR1 LGHNT and CDR2 FRNRAP come from the germline V gene. The CDR3 is CASAYRDTEAFF. The CDR3 DNA reads TGTGCTAGTGCCTACAGAGACACTGAAGCTTTCTTT.

This clone came up a few times. The chain couples TRBV5-1 to TRBJ2-1; TRBD2 matches at 8 bases. After removal of 0 bases from V and 7 bases from J, the junction contained 6 bases not matched to a gene. Looked up from germline, CDR1 is SGHRS and CDR2 is YFSETQ. The CDR3 extends over 15 amino acids. CDR3 nucleotides: TGCGCCAGCAGCTTGGAAGCAGGGACTAGGAATGAGCAGTTCTTC. Translated, it gives CASSLEAGTRNEQFF.

The chain links TRBV19 to TRBJ1-5; no clear D. With 3 bases removed from V and 2 bases from J, the gap between germline ends came to 5 bases. Germline CDR1 reads LNHDA; CDR2 reads SQIVND (reference sequence). This CDR3 is 13 amino acids long. CDR3: CASSIYGNQPQHF. The CDR3 nucleotides are TGTGCCAGTAGTATTTATGGCAATCAGCCCCAGCATTTT.

The chain combines TRBV7-2 with TRBJ1-3, with no clear D. Trimming shortened V by 3 bases and J by 0 bases, and 9 bases separated the two germline ends. Germline loops: CDR1 SGHTA, CDR2 FQGNSA. This CDR3 is 15 amino acids long. The CDR3 reads CASSLAVSSGNTIYF. In DNA form, the CDR3 reads TGTGCCAGCAGCTTGGCAGTCAGCTCTGGAAACACCATATATTTT. The full variable domain, completed using reference TRBV7-2 and TRBJ1-3, is GAGVSQSPSNKVTEKGKDVELRCDPISGHTALYWYRQSLGQGLEFLIYFQGNSAPDKSGLPSDRFSAERTGGSVSTLTIQRTQQEDSAVYLCASSLAVSSGNTIYFGEGSWLTVV.